What follows are 4 T cell receptor beta chains derived from one specimen sequenced in a study of regulatory T cells in long-lasting Graves disease. Time point given: newly diagnosed GD, antithyroid drugs for less than 3 months. The TCR library was prepared using RNA isolated from PBMCs. Arm-PCR of CDR3 regions with iRepertoire HTBI primers generated TCR beta libraries. TCRdb itself ran the multiplex PCR reads through MiXCR, one entry per CDR3 protein. This sample has a few hundred thousand distinct CDR3 sequences, with around 18% found just once. The starting material was peripheral blood mononuclear cells (PBMCs), obtained at new diagnosis, from a patient treated with antithyroid drugs. The source is a female donor with Graves disease.

Comment on this clonotype: Given a far larger clone just one base away, this is likely a sequencing read error. The CDR3 DNA is TGTGCCAGCAGCCCGAGGGGACAGGGGGCGGGCGAGCAGTACTTC. Amino acid sequence: CASSPRGQGAGEQYF. This rearrangement joins TRBV4-1 to TRBJ2-7; 12 bases map to TRBD1. CDR3 length equals 15 residues. Per germline, CDR1 MGHRA and CDR2 YSYEKL.

This clonotype came up a few times. This may come from a read error, since a much larger clone is one base off. The genes are TRBV10-1 and TRBJ2-1; 7 positions agree with TRBD2. The germline V gene has CDR1 WNHNN and CDR2 SYGVQD (reference sequence). The CDR3 runs to 16 residues. The CDR3 DNA is TGCGCCGGCAGTAGAATAGCGGGCCGCTCCTACAATGAGCAGTTCTTC. This gives the protein CAGSRIAGRSYNEQFF.

This clonotype was observed at least ten times. The CDR3 spells CASRMTGGAFF. CDR3 sequence (DNA): TGTGCCAGCAGGATGACAGGGGGAGCTTTCTTT. This chain uses TRBV12-3 or TRBV12-4 with TRBJ1-1; 9 nucleotides agree with TRBD1. CDR3 length: 11 residues. The V segment lost 6 bases and the J segment 10 bases; nucleotides outside the gene matches: 3.

About this clonotype itself: A far larger clone is just one base off, so this is likely a read error. V gene TRBV11-2 combines with J gene TRBJ2-3; maybe TRBD2 (6 bases). The J call could be wrong; TRBJ2-1 is a better fit for the DNA end. Germline V gene lookup returns CDR1 SGHAT and CDR2 FQNNGV. This CDR3 has 14 amino acids. This CDR3 is CASGLGHQDYEQFF. In DNA, the CDR3 is TGTGCCAGCGGCTTAGGGCACCAGGACTACGAGCAGTTCTTC.